The T cell receptor beta chain under discussion was sequenced for a study of T cell repertoires in cytomegalovirus infection. Across the study: Recently identified HLA-C-restricted CMV epitopes were used, and well-studied HLA-B-restricted CMV epitopes were used as well. Signatures in public TCR beta sequences pointed to both CMV infection and matching HLA type.

This clonotype was seen only once. Its matching antigen is unknown. TCRdb used MiXCR to reprocess the reads, holding one entry per CDR3 protein. This sample has some 350,000 distinct CDR3 sequences, with about 35% found just once. This CDR3 has 15 residues. The germline gives CDR1 LGHNA, CDR2 YNFKEQ. V lost 0 bases to trimming and J lost 3 bases, with 9 bases between them. Study results and caveats: There were HLA-C-restricted CMV-specific TCR beta clonotypes dominating the ex vivo response.

This TCR derives from a human donor in good health (CMV status not recorded). Some clones in this sample may be carry-over from other donors' samples. V usage is TRBV4-2 and J usage is TRBJ1-5, with D perhaps TRBD1 (5 bases). The specimen was cultured PBMCs, collected from culture after CMV antigen stimulation. The CDR3 DNA sequence: TGTGCCAGCAGCCAAGATCCCGGACACAATCAGCCCCAGCATTTT. It specifies CASSQDPGHNQPQHF.